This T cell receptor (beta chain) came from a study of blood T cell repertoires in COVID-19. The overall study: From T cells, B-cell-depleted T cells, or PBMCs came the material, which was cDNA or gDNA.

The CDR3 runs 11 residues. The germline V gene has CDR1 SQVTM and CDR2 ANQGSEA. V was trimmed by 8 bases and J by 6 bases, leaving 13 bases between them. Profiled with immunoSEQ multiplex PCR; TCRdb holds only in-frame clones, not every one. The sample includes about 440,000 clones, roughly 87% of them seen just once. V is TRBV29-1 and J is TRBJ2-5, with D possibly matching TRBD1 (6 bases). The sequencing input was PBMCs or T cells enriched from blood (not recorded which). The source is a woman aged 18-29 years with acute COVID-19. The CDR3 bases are TGCAGCTACAGGACAGTGAAGACCCAGTACTTC. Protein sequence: CSYRTVKTQYF.